The 19 T cell receptor beta chains below were found in one sample sequenced in a study of cytotoxic CD8 clonotypes in ibrutinib-treated CLL. Assay used: immunoSEQ multiplex PCR; TCRdb lists only in-frame clones, some missing. This table holds more than 11,000 clones, roughly 76% found once. Sequencing used PBMCs, obtained before ibrutinib treatment. The receptors derive from a human donor with chronic lymphocytic leukemia.

The chain carries TRBV19 and TRBJ1-5; TRBD1 agrees at 7 bases. The CDR3 runs 15 residues. V shed 9 bases and J 0 bases; nucleotides not matched to a gene: 8. Germline values: CDR1 LNHDA, CDR2 SQIVND (reference sequence). Here the CDR3 reads CASTGQRYSNQPQHF. The CDR3 coding sequence is TGTGCCAGCACGGGACAGCGGTATAGCAATCAGCCCCAGCATTTT. Looking up the rest from reference TRBV19 and TRBJ1-5 gives the full variable domain: DGGITQSPKYLFRKEGQNVTLSCEQNLNHDAMYWYRQDPGQGLRLIYYSQIVNDFQKGDIAEGYSVSREKKESFPLTVTSAQKNPTAFYLCASTGQRYSNQPQHFGDGTRLSIL.

The rearrangement uses TRBV11-3 and TRBJ2-5; possible D gene TRBD2, 5 bases. The CDR3 spans 12 residues. Deletions cut 4 bases from V and 5 bases from J, with 8 bases between. CDR1 and CDR2 from the germline V gene are SGHNT and YENEEA. In DNA, the CDR3 is TGTGCCAGCAGCTCCCGCGGGGAGACCCAGTACTTC. Translating it yields CASSSRGETQYF.

This clone was counted between two and nine times. This chain connects TRBV6-4 to TRBJ1-6; D unclear. Germline V gene lookup returns CDR1 MRHNA and CDR2 SNTAGT. The CDR3 totals 14 residues. Trimming shortened V by 3 bases and J by 7 bases, and 10 bases separated the two germline ends. CDR3 in amino acids: CASSEESQNSPLHF. The CDR3 DNA is TGTGCCAGCAGTGAAGAGTCCCAGAATTCACCCCTCCACTTT.

The V and J genes are TRBV6-1 and TRBJ2-3; D is perhaps TRBD1 (6 bases). V lost 11 bases to trimming and J lost 3 bases, with 21 bases between them. CDR1 is MNHNS, CDR2 SASEGT, per germline. The CDR3 runs 15 residues. The CDR3 region has the DNA TGTGCCCACTCCCTTCTACGCCAGGGGACAGATACGCAGTATTTT. Protein product: CAHSLLRQGTDTQYF.

This clone appeared a few times. The chain employs TRBV19 and TRBJ2-1, with 7 positions matching TRBD2. The CDR3 length is 15 residues. Germline V lookup: CDR1 LNHDA, CDR2 SQIVND (reference sequence). The J segment lost 0 bases and the V segment lost 6 bases, leaving 5 bases of the junction unmatched. The CDR3 here is CASRAGAGSYNEQFF. The CDR3 coding sequence is TGTGCCAGTAGGGCGGGAGCGGGCTCCTACAATGAGCAGTTCTTC.

The genes are TRBV28 and TRBJ2-5, with 10 bases aligning to TRBD2. Losses at the gene ends were 5 bases for V and 5 bases for J; bases not matched to a gene: 14. The CDR3 totals 17 residues. Germline CDR1 reads MDHEN; CDR2 reads SYDVKM. The CDR3 region is CASSPSWSGGAGETQYF. The CDR3, as DNA: TGTGCCAGCAGTCCCTCGTGGAGCGGGGGGGCAGGGGAGACCCAGTACTTC.

This chain joins TRBV19 and TRBJ1-1; 8 bases line up with TRBD1. This CDR3 comprises 17 residues. Germline CDR1 is LNHDA and CDR2 is SQIVND (reference sequence). The trim removed 9 bases at V and 3 bases at J, leaving 18 bases unmatched. CDR3 sequence (DNA): TGTGCCAGCAAAGAACGGGGACAGGCCGTATGGTACACTGAAGCTTTCTTT. It encodes CASKERGQAVWYTEAFF. The entire variable domain, with the rest obtained from reference TRBV19 and TRBJ1-1, is as follows: DGGITQSPKYLFRKEGQNVTLSCEQNLNHDAMYWYRQDPGQGLRLIYYSQIVNDFQKGDIAEGYSVSREKKESFPLTVTSAQKNPTAFYLCASKERGQAVWYTEAFFGQGTRLTVV.

The chain recombines TRBV7-2 with TRBJ1-6; no clear D. Germline assignment: CDR1 SGHTA and CDR2 FQGNSA. This CDR3 is built from 12 residues. V lost 1 base and J lost 7, with 2 bases in between. CDR3 residues: CASSLENSPLHF. The CDR3 DNA is TGTGCCAGCAGCTTAGAGAATTCACCCCTCCACTTT. The full variable domain, in which reference TRBV7-2 and TRBJ1-6 provide the parts outside the CDR3, is GAGVSQSPSNKVTEKGKDVELRCDPISGHTALYWYRQSLGQGLEFLIYFQGNSAPDKSGLPSDRFSAERTGGSVSTLTIQRTQQEDSAVYLCASSLENSPLHFGNGTRLTVT.

The chain has TRBV18 and TRBJ2-1; no firm D call. Germline V gene sequence: CDR1 KGHSH, CDR2 LQKENI. With 2 bases removed from V and 5 bases from J, the gap between germline ends came to 4 bases. The CDR3 consists of 12 residues. The CDR3 sequence: CASSPTDNEQFF. In nucleotides, the CDR3 is TGTGCCAGCTCACCAACAGACAATGAGCAGTTCTTC.

The chain is built from TRBV11-2 and TRBJ2-7; TRBD2 matches at 7 bases. The CDR3 is 14 amino acids. CDR1 is SGHAT, CDR2 FQNNGV, per germline. The junction had 6 bases not matched to a gene; V was cut back by 5 bases and J by 2 bases. The CDR3 region is CASSESGNPYEQYF. CDR3 DNA sequence: TGTGCCAGCAGCGAAAGCGGGAACCCCTACGAGCAGTACTTC.

CDR3 DNA sequence: TGTGCCAGTACCCCGGACAGGGGGGTGAGCACAGATACGCAGTATTTT. This translates into CASTPDRGVSTDTQYF. The chain couples TRBV19 to TRBJ2-3; 10 nucleotides line up with TRBD1. The V and J ends lost 7 bases and 0 bases, in that order; junction bases with no gene match: 7. CDR1 LNHDA and CDR2 SQIVND come from the germline V gene (reference sequence). This CDR3 region has 16 residues.

This clone was observed a handful of times. CDR3 DNA sequence: TGTGCCAGCAGCCCTCAGGGGAGGGGGACTGAAGCTTTCTTT. This translates into CASSPQGRGTEAFF. The genes are TRBV6-1 and TRBJ1-1, with D tentatively TRBD1 (6 bases). The V gene lost 6 bases and the J gene lost 5 bases, with 16 bases spanning the gap. CDR1 and CDR2 (germline): MNHNS, SASEGT. This CDR3 has 14 residues.

This chain links TRBV29-1 with TRBJ1-4, with D uncertain. The CDR3 is 15 amino acids. CDR1 is SQVTM and CDR2 is ANQGSEA in the germline V gene. V gave up 7 bases and J gave up 3 bases, with 18 bases separating them. The CDR3: CSARIRTSANEKLFF. The CDR3 nucleotides are TGCAGCGCCAGAATCCGGACGTCAGCTAATGAAAAACTGTTTTTT.

This chain links TRBV21-1 with TRBJ2-7. TRBV21-1 is recorded as a pseudogene. The CDR3 sequence is 15 residues long. CDR3 sequence reads: CASSAPTAEPYEQYF. The CDR3 nucleotides read TGTGCCAGCAGCGCCCCGACAGCGGAGCCCTACGAGCAGTACTTC.

This clone was recorded a few times. This chain links TRBV7-6 with TRBJ2-7, with D tentatively TRBD2 (7 bases). This CDR3 comprises 15 residues. Germline loops: CDR1 SGHVS, CDR2 FNYEAQ. The ends were cut back, 5 bases at V and 6 bases at J, with 20 bases in the middle. The CDR3 region is CASSPGGGSSLEQYF. The DNA of the CDR3 is TGTGCCAGCAGCCCCGGGGGCGGGAGTTCCCTCGAGCAGTACTTC.

The chain recombines TRBV27 with TRBJ2-7; D possibly corresponds to TRBD2 (7 bases). Germline assignment: CDR1 MNHEY and CDR2 SMNVEV (reference sequence). Trimming cost V 4 bases and J 7 bases, with 20 bases left between them. This CDR3 spans 15 amino acids. In DNA form, the CDR3 reads TGTGCCAGCAGTTGGGGGGGACCCGCGCAGGGGGAGCAGTACTTC. Its translation: CASSWGGPAQGEQYF.

The chain has TRBV28 and TRBJ1-1, with a tentative D call TRBD1 (5 bases). V lost 2 bases to trimming and J lost 5 bases, with 12 bases between them. CDR1 and CDR2 (germline): MDHEN, SYDVKM. This CDR3 is built from 14 residues. DNA of the CDR3: TGTGCCAGCAGTTTAACGGGACTCGGGACTGAAGCTTTCTTT. Amino acids: CASSLTGLGTEAFF.

The chain recombines TRBV4-2 with TRBJ2-3; 11 bases agree with TRBD2. With V trimmed by 2 bases and J by 4 bases, 2 bases remained unmatched. The germline gives CDR1 LGHNA, CDR2 YNFKEQ. This CDR3 region has 15 residues. The CDR3 coding sequence is TGTGCCAGCAGCCAACCGGGACTAGCGGCAGATACGCAGTATTTT. Translation gives CASSQPGLAADTQYF.

CDR3 residues: CSARGGGPAYF. CDR3 sequence (DNA): TGCAGTGCTAGAGGTGGGGGACCCGCATACTTC. The chain has TRBV20-1 and TRBJ2-7; D is perhaps TRBD1 or TRBD2 (5 bases each). V was clipped by 1 base and J by 13 bases, with 14 bases between them. This CDR3 has 11 residues. In germline, CDR1 is DFQATT, CDR2 SNEGSKA (reference sequence).